The 24 T cell receptor beta chains in this list originate from one sample, sequenced in a study of T-cell reconstitution after alpha-beta-depleted transplantation in children. Preparation of the TCRbeta library was carried out with unique molecular identifiers. Each CDR3 protein gets one entry after TCRdb re-called the PCR reads with MiXCR. The top ten clones hold around 15% of a sample with 450,000 to 550,000 distinct CDR3 sequences, roughly 11% of them seen once. Sequencing was performed on PBMCs, mostly from graft donor cells, taken 180 days after TCRalphabeta/CD19-depleted stem cell transplant. These receptors originate from a female patient aged 2 to 10 who had a stem cell transplant for aplastic anemia, so the T cells may come from the graft donor.

The sample holds a few counts of this clonotype. The gene calls are TRBV7-9 and TRBJ2-5; 9 nucleotides match TRBD2. V lost 5 bases to trimming and J lost 4 bases; unmatched junction nucleotides: 14. The CDR3 covers 17 residues. Per germline, CDR1 SEHNR and CDR2 FQNEAQ (reference sequence). CDR3 sequence reads: CASSPVSPGLAPETQYF. CDR3 nucleotide sequence: TGTGCCAGCAGCCCTGTTTCTCCGGGACTAGCCCCAGAGACCCAGTACTTC.

The CDR3 coding sequence is TGTGCCAGCAGCCCTAGACAGGGGCCATGGGAGACCCAGTACTTC. Translation gives CASSPRQGPWETQYF. The chain combines TRBV7-2 with TRBJ2-5; 8 bases are a match to TRBD1. J gave up 5 bases and V 5 bases, and 10 bases lay outside the gene matches. CDR3 length: 15 amino acids. Per the germline V gene, CDR1 is SGHTA and CDR2 is FQGNSA.

This clonotype was seen many times. The chain couples TRBV6-2 or TRBV6-3 to TRBJ2-7; D gene ambiguous. The germline V and J ends were trimmed by 5 bases and 4 bases, with 18 bases remaining between them. The CDR3 has 15 amino acids. CDR1 MNHEY and CDR2 SVGEGT come from the germline V gene. Written as DNA, the CDR3 is TGTGCCAGCAGTCGAAACCTAGGGTCGATATACGAGCAGTACGTC. Protein sequence: CASSRNLGSIYEQYV.

This chain uses TRBV29-1 with TRBJ2-2; 10 nucleotides line up with TRBD2. CDR3 length equals 18 residues. Germline V gene sequence: CDR1 SQVTM, CDR2 ANQGSEA. V lost 0 bases and J lost 0; bases outside the gene matches: 7. The CDR3 sequence: CSVEDTGTSVTNTGELFF. DNA of the CDR3: TGCAGCGTTGAAGATACAGGGACTAGCGTAACGAACACCGGGGAGCTGTTTTTT.

The genes are TRBV10-3 and TRBJ2-7; D possibly corresponds to TRBD1 (6 bases). The CDR3 is 15 residues long. The ends were cut back, 4 bases at V and 0 bases at J, with 13 bases in the middle. The V gene's germline CDR1 is ENHRY and CDR2 SYGVKD. The CDR3 spells CAISGRTGSSYEQYF. DNA of the CDR3: TGTGCCATCAGTGGCCGAACAGGGAGCTCCTACGAGCAGTACTTC.

This clonotype was seen a few times. The chain recombines TRBV7-2 with TRBJ2-1; D possibly corresponds to TRBD1 (6 bases). This CDR3 has 15 residues. Per the germline V gene, CDR1 is SGHTA and CDR2 is FQGNSA. Trimming took off 2 bases at V and 3 bases at J, with 11 bases between the two ends. This CDR3 reads CASSLRAGDYNEQFF. CDR3 DNA: TGTGCCAGCAGCTTACGGGCAGGGGACTACAATGAGCAGTTCTTC. The full variable domain, completed using reference TRBV7-2 and TRBJ2-1, is GAGVSQSPSNKVTEKGKDVELRCDPISGHTALYWYRQSLGQGLEFLIYFQGNSAPDKSGLPSDRFSAERTGGSVSTLTIQRTQQEDSAVYLCASSLRAGDYNEQFFGPGTRLTVL.

This clonotype turned up a few times. The V gene is TRBV7-2, the J gene TRBJ1-2; D not resolved. This CDR3 is 13 amino acids long. V lost 1 base and J 6 bases, leaving 9 bases between the germline ends. Germline V gene lookup returns CDR1 SGHTA and CDR2 FQGNSA. CDR3 nucleotides: TGTGCCAGCAGCTTAGTACAGTCCAATGGCTACACCTTC. Its translation is CASSLVQSNGYTF.

J is TRBJ1-5 and V is TRBV6-2 or TRBV6-3; D call uncertain. The CDR3 extends over 16 amino acids. Trimming removed 2 bases at V and 0 bases at J, with 11 bases between. From germline, CDR1 is MNHEY and CDR2 SVGEGT. This CDR3 reads CASSYQAGFSNQPQHF. The CDR3 DNA follows: TGTGCCAGCAGTTACCAGGCAGGATTTAGCAATCAGCCCCAGCATTTT.

A few counts support this clonotype. The chain couples TRBV15 to TRBJ2-1, with D maybe TRBD2 (5 bases). CDR1 is LNHNV and CDR2 is YYDKDF in the germline V gene (reference sequence). Trimming removed 7 bases at V and 1 base at J, with 14 bases between. There are 15 residues in the CDR3. The CDR3 is CATIGLPASYNEQFF. The CDR3 DNA reads TGTGCCACCATCGGACTTCCCGCGTCCTACAATGAGCAGTTCTTC. Complete variable domain (other parts from reference TRBV15 and TRBJ2-1): DAMVIQNPRYQVTQFGKPVTLSCSQTLNHNVMYWYQQKSSQAPKLLFHYYDKDFNNEADTPDNFQSRRPNTSFCFLDIRSPGLGDTAMYLCATIGLPASYNEQFFGPGTRLTVL.

This clonotype was seen ten or more times. The chain carries TRBV28 and TRBJ1-5; D gene uncertain. This CDR3 comprises 14 residues. Looked up from germline, CDR1 is MDHEN and CDR2 is SYDVKM. Trimming took off 1 base at V and 11 bases at J, with 15 bases between the two ends. CDR3 DNA sequence: TGTGCCAGCAGTTTATTAAACCCCGAGGTGGCCCAGCATTTT. Translating gives CASSLLNPEVAQHF. The whole variable domain, remainder taken from reference TRBV28 and TRBJ1-5, is DVKVTQSSRYLVKRTGEKVFLECVQDMDHENMFWYRQDPGLGLRLIYFSYDVKMKEKGDIPEGYSVSREKKERFSLILESASTNQTSMYLCASSLLNPEVAQHFGDGTRLSIL.

This clonotype was observed a handful of times. The chain couples TRBV9 to TRBJ2-3; weak D call: TRBD2 (6 bases). This CDR3 contains 16 residues. Germline lookup yields CDR1 SGDLS and CDR2 YYNGEE. The V end lost 2 bases, the J end lost 6 bases, and 19 bases lay between the germline ends. The chain's CDR3 is CASSVLSAVGGDTQYF. The DNA of the CDR3 is TGTGCCAGCAGCGTTCTCAGCGCCGTTGGAGGGGATACGCAGTATTTT.

This chain connects TRBV28 to TRBJ2-5; D may be TRBD1 (6 bases). Germline loops: CDR1 MDHEN, CDR2 SYDVKM. The CDR3 contains 16 residues. V was pared by 5 bases and J by 3 bases, with 19 bases between. The CDR3 sequence is CASSPDPVTGKETQYF. The CDR3 coding sequence is TGTGCCAGCAGTCCAGACCCAGTCACAGGGAAAGAGACCCAGTACTTC.

This clonotype has more than one count but fewer than ten. The CDR3 here is CASSGPSYRLFF. DNA for the CDR3: TGTGCCAGCAGTGGACCGTCCTATAGACTGTTTTTT. The chain joins TRBV28 to TRBJ1-4; D not resolved. Trimming left V 5 bases short and J 13 bases short, with 14 bases between. This CDR3 spans 12 amino acids. CDR1 MDHEN and CDR2 SYDVKM come from the germline V gene.

The chain combines TRBV5-4 with TRBJ2-2, with 15 bases that match TRBD2. CDR3 length equals 16 residues. CDR1 and CDR2 from the germline V gene are SGHNT and YYREEE (reference sequence). The trim removed 4 bases at V and 4 bases at J, leaving 2 bases unmatched. The CDR3 coding sequence is TGTGCCAGCAGCGGACTAGCGGGAGGGGGCACCGGGGAGCTGTTTTTT. Amino acid sequence: CASSGLAGGGTGELFF.

The chain couples TRBV28 to TRBJ2-1; D not certain. Trimming took off 3 bases at V and 5 bases at J, with 8 bases between the two ends. The germline V gene has CDR1 MDHEN and CDR2 SYDVKM. The CDR3 is made up of 13 amino acids. CDR3 residues: CASSFSFDNEQFF. The CDR3 region has the DNA TGTGCCAGCAGTTTTTCATTTGACAATGAGCAGTTCTTC. Complete variable domain (other parts from reference TRBV28 and TRBJ2-1): DVKVTQSSRYLVKRTGEKVFLECVQDMDHENMFWYRQDPGLGLRLIYFSYDVKMKEKGDIPEGYSVSREKKERFSLILESASTNQTSMYLCASSFSFDNEQFFGPGTRLTVL.

This rearrangement joins TRBV24-1 to TRBJ2-3; no clear D gene. The CDR3 loop spans 12 amino acids. Germline lookup yields CDR1 KGHDR and CDR2 SFDVKD. V dropped 3 bases and J dropped 5 bases, with 5 bases sitting between them. CDR3 coding DNA: TGTGCCACCAGTGATCGGCTAGATACGCAGTATTTT. Translating gives CATSDRLDTQYF.

Many counts were recorded for this clonotype. The chain links TRBV28 to TRBJ2-3; 12 bases agree with TRBD2. Losses at the gene ends were 4 bases for V and 2 bases for J; bases not matched to a gene: 4. The CDR3 sequence is 16 residues long. CDR1 is MDHEN, CDR2 SYDVKM, per germline. The CDR3 nucleotides read TGTGCCAGCAGTTCTTCTAGCGGGGGGGCCACAGATACGCAGTATTTT. Encoded protein: CASSSSSGGATDTQYF.

The chain combines TRBV12-3 or TRBV12-4 with TRBJ2-1, with D maybe TRBD2 (5 bases). This CDR3 contains 15 residues. The V gene lost 3 bases and the J gene lost 2 bases, with 11 bases spanning the gap. In nucleotides, the CDR3 is TGTGCCAGCAGTTTCGACGGGAAACCCTACAATGAGCAGTTCTTC. It is translated as CASSFDGKPYNEQFF.

This clonotype has only a few counts. The rearrangement uses TRBV28 and TRBJ2-7, with 9 bases fitting TRBD2. Germline CDR1 reads MDHEN; CDR2 reads SYDVKM. The CDR3 consists of 16 residues. V lost 7 bases to trimming and J lost 3 bases; unmatched junction nucleotides: 13. CDR3 nucleotide sequence: TGTGCCAGCATGGGAGCGAGTAGCGGGAGAAACTACGAGCAGTACTTC. It yields the protein CASMGASSGRNYEQYF.

The CDR3 region is CSASPGQGNTGELFF. Written as DNA, the CDR3 is TGCAGTGCTTCTCCGGGACAGGGTAACACCGGGGAGCTGTTTTTT. This chain uses TRBV20-1 with TRBJ2-2; the match to TRBD1 covers 9 bases. V was pared by 5 bases and J by 2 bases, with 6 bases of the junction left unmatched. The CDR3 extends over 15 amino acids. The germline CDR1 and CDR2 sequences are DFQATT and SNEGSKA (reference sequence).

This clonotype turned up a few times. The CDR3 here is CSVNYGQANTEAFF. In nucleotides, the CDR3 is TGCAGCGTTAATTACGGACAGGCGAACACTGAAGCTTTCTTT. This chain connects TRBV29-1 to TRBJ1-1; 7 nucleotides match TRBD1. The CDR3 runs 14 residues. V gave up 5 bases and J gave up 1 base; unmatched junction bases: 7. Germline V gives CDR1 SQVTM, CDR2 ANQGSEA.

This rearrangement joins TRBV15 to TRBJ2-1; tentatively, D is TRBD1 or TRBD2 (5 bases each). V lost 5 bases and J 5 bases, leaving 19 bases between the germline ends. CDR1 LNHNV and CDR2 YYDKDF come from the germline V gene (reference sequence). The CDR3 length is 16 residues. This CDR3 reads CATSRRGAPANNEQFF. CDR3 bases: TGTGCCACCAGCCGAAGGGGAGCTCCCGCAAACAATGAGCAGTTCTTC. Supplemented by reference TRBV15 and TRBJ2-1, the full variable domain reads DAMVIQNPRYQVTQFGKPVTLSCSQTLNHNVMYWYQQKSSQAPKLLFHYYDKDFNNEADTPDNFQSRRPNTSFCFLDIRSPGLGDTAMYLCATSRRGAPANNEQFFGPGTRLTVL.

This clonotype has just a few counts. The chain joins TRBV5-8 to TRBJ1-1; weak D call: TRBD1 (5 bases). There are 17 residues in the CDR3. The germline gives CDR1 SGHTS, CDR2 YDEGEE. V shed 7 bases and J shed 0 bases, with 22 bases lying between them. The CDR3 sequence: CASWEGLSAYLNTEAFF. CDR3 sequence (DNA): TGTGCCAGCTGGGAGGGGCTTTCGGCATATCTGAACACTGAAGCTTTCTTT.

This clonotype has at least ten counts. This chain links TRBV5-6 with TRBJ2-1, with TRBD2 matching over 10 bases. Germline CDR1 reads SGHDT; CDR2 reads YYEEEE. CDR3 length: 19 amino acids. Trimming at V came to 1 base and at J to 3 bases, leaving 13 bases not matched to a gene. The CDR3, as DNA: TGTGCCAGCAGCTTGTACAGGGCTTCTAGCGGGAGCATCTACAATGAGCAGTTCTTC. It yields the protein CASSLYRASSGSIYNEQFF.